This T cell receptor (beta chain) was identified in a study of blood T cell repertoires in COVID-19 (dated by TCRdb to the early 2020s). About the study as a whole: The collaborator samples originated in the United States, Italy and Spain and spanned the acute and convalescent phases of COVID-19. The material from the prospective study consisted of cDNA or gDNA derived from T cells, B-cell-depleted T cells, or PBMCs. Deeply sampled blood TCRbeta repertoires from subjects exposed to, actively infected with, or recovered from COVID-19 were included in the dataset. The repertoires were released in a freely available public database meant as a resource for research on the immune response to SARS-CoV-2. Samples came from the ongoing ImmuneRACE study (first 160 participants) plus 1,254 subjects from 6 global collaborators. Nearly every sample came with metadata listing a de-identified subject ID, COVID-19 status, age in years and sex. Where available, HLA class I and class II types were obtained from metadata supplied by the sample provider rather than from assay-based typing.

Concerning this clone: Its antigen remains undetermined. The record has no base qualities; no much larger clone is one base away.

The paper's findings and limits, for the study overall: The amount of clinical and demographic metadata varied by source and participant and was provided uncurated.

From a lookup of the germline V gene, CDR1 and CDR2 are SGHDN and FVKESK. Inclusive of the bounding cysteine and phenylalanine, the CDR3 is 14 residues long. The CDR3 DNA has 42 bases and is translated from base 1. At the junction V is shortened by 0 bases and J by 4 bases, with 9 bases in between. Enrolling through a virtual design, the prospective study's participants ranged in age from about 18 to 89 years and lived across 20 to 25 United States geographic areas. Cohort assignment in the prospective study relied on participant-reported clinical history from a screening survey and a study questionnaire. Recovered participants in ImmuneRACE Cohort 3 were defined as having two consecutive negative NP/OP PCR tests, clearance from a healthcare professional, or resolution of symptoms. Each participant in the prospective study had whole blood, serum and a nasopharyngeal or oropharyngeal swab collected by mobile phlebotomists. Prospective study participants could optionally give additional blood draws and questionnaires over an approximately two-month period. Before DNA extraction, blood samples from the prospective study were shipped at room temperature or frozen.

TCRbeta CDR3 regions were amplified from genomic DNA by means of the immunoSEQ Assay, a bias-controlled multiplex PCR. In the paper's pipeline: Nucleated cell counts per sample were estimated from amplification of reference gene primers within the assay. To quantify the absolute abundance of each unique TCRbeta CDR3 rearrangement, sequence reads were collapsed and filtered. For each sample, productive Simpson clonality was calculated as the square root of Simpson's diversity index across productive rearrangements. Drawn from immuneACCESS, this table holds only the in-frame rearrangements with V and J called that TCRdb kept. Clones are partly lost; checked studies trace under half to an unresolved V gene and leave the rest unexplained. The V and J calls and clone size come from that table; D and trimming were worked out from the DNA. Recorded for this sample are 200,000 to 250,000 clones; 82% of them occurred a single time. The ten largest clonotypes hold 3% to 4% of the sample.

The receptor's source is a woman aged 55-70 years who had recovered from COVID-19. The sequenced sample was PBMCs or T cells enriched from blood (not recorded which). The chain couples TRBV14 to TRBJ1-2, with the D gene call left open. The nucleotide sequence reads TGTGCCAGCAGCCAAGATGAGAGATTCTATGGCTACACCTTC. It encodes CASSQDERFYGYTF.